Below, 9 T cell receptor beta chains from the same sample are listed, as sequenced in a study of T cell responses to AZD1222 COVID-19 vaccine. This table comes from immunoSEQ multiplex PCR, and its TCRdb copy is limited to in-frame clones, with some not included. The sample contains over 100,000 clones, approximately 90% of which appear only once. The sample was peripheral blood, taken on day 0 of AZD1222 vaccination. These receptors came from an adult in good health.

In DNA, the CDR3 is TGTGCCAGTCCTCCCTATGTGGGGTCCAGGAACACTGAAGCTTTCTTT. Encoded protein: CASPPYVGSRNTEAFF. V gene TRBV19 combines with J gene TRBJ1-1; no clear D. Germline loops: CDR1 LNHDA, CDR2 SQIVND (reference sequence). V dropped 8 bases and J dropped 1 base, with 20 bases sitting between them. The CDR3 length is 16 residues.

The chain recombines TRBV3-1 (or the pseudogene TRBV3-2) with TRBJ2-5; D uncertain. The CDR3 has 15 amino acids. Germline V gene data show CDR1 as LGHDT and CDR2 as YNNKEL (reference sequence). V was clipped by 4 bases and J by 1 base, with 13 bases between them. CDR3 protein: CASSRVAPSQETQYF. The DNA for the CDR3 is TGTGCCAGCAGCCGGGTGGCTCCGAGCCAAGAGACCCAGTACTTC.

The chain is built from TRBV19 and TRBJ2-2; D perhaps matches TRBD1 (6 bases). V was shortened by 4 bases and J by 6 bases, with 15 bases between the two germline ends. This CDR3 region has 15 residues. The V gene's germline CDR1 is LNHDA and CDR2 SQIVND (reference sequence). For the CDR3, the DNA is TGTGCCAGTAGTACCGAGAGACAGGTCGCCGGGGAGCTGTTTTTT. This codes for CASSTERQVAGELFF.

The chain has TRBV15 and TRBJ1-2; 9 nucleotides line up with TRBD1. J lost 13 bases, V lost 4 bases, and 13 bases had no gene match. The germline V gene encodes CDR1 LNHNV and CDR2 YYDKDF (reference sequence). The CDR3 is 14 residues long. CDR3 nucleotides: TGTGCCACCAGCAACCGGGACAGGGCACTCGGGAGCACCTTC. It is translated as CATSNRDRALGSTF.

The rearrangement uses TRBV7-9 and TRBJ1-4; D is ambiguous. Trimming cost V 5 bases and J 3 bases, with 19 bases left between them. CDR1 is SEHNR and CDR2 is FQNEAQ in the germline V gene (reference sequence). This CDR3 has 17 residues. The CDR3 region is CASSHPSSDRSNEKLFF. The CDR3 DNA reads TGTGCCAGCAGCCATCCGTCCTCAGACCGATCTAATGAAAAACTGTTTTTT.

The DNA of the CDR3 is TGTGCCAGCAGCGCCCCCCCCGGTCTCTCCTACGAGCAGTACTTC. Residues: CASSAPPGLSYEQYF. V gene TRBV5-4 combines with J gene TRBJ2-7; no definite D call. The CDR3 has 15 residues. Germline-derived CDR1 and CDR2 are SGHNT and YYREEE (reference sequence). V was clipped by 4 bases and J by 0 bases, with 14 bases between them.

This chain connects TRBV2 to TRBJ2-2; D is unresolved. Germline loops: CDR1 SNHLY, CDR2 FYNNEI. This CDR3 comprises 15 residues. V lost 2 bases to trimming and J lost 1 base, with 8 bases between them. The CDR3 DNA reads TGTGCCAGCAGTGAATATCTGGGGAACACCGGGGAGCTGTTTTTT. It codes for CASSEYLGNTGELFF.

The chain has TRBV6-5 and TRBJ2-1; unclear D gene. The ends were cut back, 5 bases at V and 9 bases at J, with 14 bases in the middle. This CDR3 has 13 amino acids. CDR1 and CDR2 (germline): MNHEY, SVGAGI. The CDR3 is CASSPRAGGEQFF. In nucleotides, the CDR3 is TGTGCCAGCAGTCCTCGTGCAGGCGGTGAGCAGTTCTTC.

This chain links TRBV3-1 (or the pseudogene TRBV3-2) with TRBJ1-1; D not certain. The V gene lost 4 bases and the J gene lost 3 bases, with 12 bases spanning the gap. The germline CDR1 and CDR2 sequences are LGHDT and YNNKEL (reference sequence). The CDR3 runs to 14 residues. The CDR3 DNA follows: TGTGCCAGCAGCCTGCCAGGTGGGTACACTGAAGCTTTCTTT. It specifies CASSLPGGYTEAFF.